These 6 T cell receptor beta chains were all obtained from the same sample, sequenced in a study of neoadjuvant nivolumab and ipilimumab in lung cancer. Repertoires were generated with immunoSEQ multiplex PCR, while TCRdb's copy carries only in-frame clones and drops some. This table holds approximately 23,000 clones, roughly 84% found once. The material sequenced was peripheral blood, taken before neoadjuvant nivolumab, alone or with ipilimumab. The origin of the receptors is an adult with non-small cell lung cancer.

V usage is TRBV9 and J usage is TRBJ1-2, with 12 bases aligning to TRBD1. The CDR3 has 15 residues. Trimming at V came to 4 bases and at J to 4 bases, leaving 5 bases not matched to a gene. CDR1 and CDR2 from the germline V gene are SGDLS and YYNGEE. The CDR3 sequence is CASSPGTGGVYGYTF. DNA of the CDR3: TGTGCCAGCAGCCCCGGGACAGGGGGCGTCTATGGCTACACCTTC.

This clone was detected only once. The chain employs TRBV11-3 and TRBJ2-5; D might be TRBD1 (6 bases). V was pared by 2 bases and J by 4 bases, with 11 bases between. CDR3 length: 14 amino acids. Germline V gene lookup returns CDR1 SGHNT and CDR2 YENEEA. CDR3 sequence (DNA): TGTGCCAGCAGCTTACCAGGGGACCGAGAGACCCAGTACTTC. It is translated as CASSLPGDRETQYF.

The V call is TRBV27, the J call TRBJ2-3, with D uncertain. V gave up 6 bases and J gave up 1 base, with 14 bases separating them. The CDR3 is 15 amino acids. Germline V lookup: CDR1 MNHEY, CDR2 SMNVEV (reference sequence). The CDR3 nucleotides read TGTGCCAGCAGCCGAGGTAGTCTTGGCACAGATACGCAGTATTTT. Translating it yields CASSRGSLGTDTQYF.

CDR3 region: CASSHEMRVHEQYF. For the CDR3, the DNA is TGTGCCAGCAGCCATGAAATGAGAGTCCACGAGCAGTACTTC. V usage is TRBV14 and J usage is TRBJ2-7; D remains unclear. Trimming left V 3 bases short and J 5 bases short, with 14 bases between. Germline V gene data show CDR1 as SGHDN and CDR2 as FVKESK. The CDR3 runs 14 residues.

This rearrangement joins TRBV29-1 to TRBJ1-4; 10 nucleotides line up with TRBD1. This CDR3 has 13 amino acids. The germline V gene encodes CDR1 SQVTM and CDR2 ANQGSEA. V trimming: 2 bases; J trimming: 11 bases; junction bases outside the gene matches: 5. The CDR3 here is CSVELGTGDKLFF. In DNA, the CDR3 is TGCAGCGTTGAATTAGGGACAGGGGACAAACTGTTTTTT. The full variable domain, in which reference TRBV29-1 and TRBJ1-4 provide the parts outside the CDR3, is SAVISQKPSRDICQRGTSLTIQCQVDSQVTMMFWYRQQPGQSLTLIATANQGSEATYESGFVIDKFPISRPNLTFSTLTVSNMSPEDSSIYLCSVELGTGDKLFFGSGTQLSVL.

CDR3 amino acids: CASSSGSYNEQFF. The CDR3 DNA sequence: TGTGCCAGCAGTTCCGGGAGCTACAATGAGCAGTTCTTC. The chain recombines TRBV6-1 with TRBJ2-1, with a possible D match to TRBD2 (6 bases). Germline-derived CDR1 and CDR2 are MNHNS and SASEGT. CDR3 size: 13 residues. The ends were cut back, 5 bases at V and 3 bases at J, with 8 bases in the middle.